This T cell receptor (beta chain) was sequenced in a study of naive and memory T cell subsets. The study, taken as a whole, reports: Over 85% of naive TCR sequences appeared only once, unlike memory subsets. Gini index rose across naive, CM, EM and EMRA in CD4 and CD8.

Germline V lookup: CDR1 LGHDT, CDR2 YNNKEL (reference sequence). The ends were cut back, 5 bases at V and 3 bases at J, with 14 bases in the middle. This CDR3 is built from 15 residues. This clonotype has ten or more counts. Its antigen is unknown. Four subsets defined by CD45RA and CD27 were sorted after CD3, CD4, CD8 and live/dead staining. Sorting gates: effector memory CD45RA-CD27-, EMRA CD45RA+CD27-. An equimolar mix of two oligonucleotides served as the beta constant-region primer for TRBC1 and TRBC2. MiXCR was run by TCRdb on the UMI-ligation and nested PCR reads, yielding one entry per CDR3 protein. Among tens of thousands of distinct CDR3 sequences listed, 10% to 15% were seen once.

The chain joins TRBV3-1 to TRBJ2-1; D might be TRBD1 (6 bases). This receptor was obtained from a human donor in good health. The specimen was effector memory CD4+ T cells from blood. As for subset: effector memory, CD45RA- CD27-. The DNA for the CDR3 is TGTGCCAGCAGCACGTCGGACAGAAACTACAATGAGCAGTTCTTC. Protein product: CASSTSDRNYNEQFF.